These 27 T cell receptor beta chains came from one sample sequenced in a study of blood T cells in healthy people across ages. Next came a second PCR, run for about 6 to 11 cycles, which used a sample-barcoded 5' primer along with a J-beta primer mix. MiXCR was run by TCRdb on the 5' RACE reads, yielding one entry per CDR3 protein. The repertoire consists of roughly 730,000 distinct CDR3 sequences, with around 50% occurring once and the leading ten covering approximately 24%. Sequencing used blood. The receptor set was obtained from a man aged 35 to 55 in good health.

To note about this clonotype: The germline gene is not matched at one end of the junction; a read error may be the cause. The chain has TRBV20-1 and TRBJ1-6, with a weak D call TRBD1 (5 bases). Germline V lookup: CDR1 DFQATT, CDR2 SNEGSKA (reference sequence). The CDR3 covers 14 residues. In DNA form, the CDR3 reads TGCAGTGCTAGCGGGCAGGGATTTTATTCACCCCCCCACTTT. Protein sequence: CSASGQGFYSPPHF.

The CDR3 protein is CASRNRGTQRNIQYF. DNA of the CDR3: TGTGCCAGCAGGAACAGGGGGACCCAACGGAACATTCAGTACTTC. The chain couples TRBV28 to TRBJ2-4; 8 positions agree with TRBD1. This CDR3 has 15 amino acids. J was trimmed by 7 bases and V by 6 bases; bases with no gene match: 11. CDR1 MDHEN and CDR2 SYDVKM come from the germline V gene. Drawing the rest from reference TRBV28 and TRBJ2-4, the complete variable domain is DVKVTQSSRYLVKRTGEKVFLECVQDMDHENMFWYRQDPGLGLRLIYFSYDVKMKEKGDIPEGYSVSREKKERFSLILESASTNQTSMYLCASRNRGTQRNIQYFGAGTRLSVL.

The genes are TRBV7-9 and TRBJ2-3; D gene unclear. Trimming removed 0 bases at V and 5 bases at J, with 9 bases between. The CDR3 is made up of 14 amino acids. The V gene's germline CDR1 is SEHNR and CDR2 FQNEAQ (reference sequence). CDR3 sequence reads: CASSLAFPGDTQYF. CDR3 DNA: TGTGCCAGCAGCTTAGCCTTTCCGGGAGATACGCAGTATTTT. Filled out from reference TRBV7-9 and TRBJ2-3, the complete variable domain reads DTGVSQNPRHKITKRGQNVTFRCDPISEHNRLYWYRQTLGQGPEFLTYFQNEAQLEKSRLLSDRFSAERPKGSFSTLEIQRTEQGDSAMYLCASSLAFPGDTQYFGPGTRLTVL.

This clonotype turned up a few times. The gene calls are TRBV4-1 and TRBJ1-4, with D unclear. In germline, CDR1 is MGHRA, CDR2 YSYEKL. This CDR3 comprises 15 residues. V was shortened by 3 bases and J by 8 bases, with 16 bases between the two germline ends. The CDR3, as DNA: TGCGCCAGCAGCCAGCCCCGGGCGGTTTCCGAAAAACTGTTTTTT. Translating it yields CASSQPRAVSEKLFF.

The V and J genes are TRBV6-1 and TRBJ1-1, with a weak D call TRBD1 (5 bases). The CDR3 loop spans 17 amino acids. With 1 base removed from V and 11 bases from J, the gap between germline ends came to 26 bases. The V gene's germline CDR1 is MNHNS and CDR2 SASEGT. The CDR3: CASSEVAGSAYGIEAFF. CDR3 bases: TGTGCCAGCAGTGAAGTGGCAGGGAGTGCTTACGGGATTGAGGCTTTCTTT.

V gene TRBV27 combines with J gene TRBJ2-1; 9 positions agree with TRBD2. CDR3 length equals 15 residues. V lost 5 bases to trimming and J lost 4 bases; unmatched junction nucleotides: 6. Germline CDR1 and CDR2: MNHEY and SMNVEV (reference sequence). As DNA, the CDR3 is TGTGCCAGCAGTAAGATAGCGGGAGTGTACAATGAGCAGTTCTTC. As protein: CASSKIAGVYNEQFF.

This clonotype was seen a handful of times. The chain joins TRBV29-1 to TRBJ2-5, with D tentatively TRBD1 (5 bases). Germline V gene sequence: CDR1 SQVTM, CDR2 ANQGSEA. The ends were cut back, 4 bases at V and 5 bases at J, with 8 bases in the middle. This CDR3 comprises 11 residues. The CDR3 DNA reads TGCAGCGTTGGACAGAAGGAGACCCAGTACTTC. It yields the protein CSVGQKETQYF.

This chain uses TRBV10-3 with TRBJ1-5; D unclear. Germline V lookup: CDR1 ENHRY, CDR2 SYGVKD. V was cut by 8 bases and J by 2 bases, with 10 bases left in between. The CDR3 has 13 amino acids. CDR3 in amino acids: CAIGPGGNQPQHF. The CDR3 DNA sequence: TGTGCCATCGGCCCGGGCGGCAATCAGCCCCAGCATTTT.

The chain couples TRBV10-3 to TRBJ2-1, with D tentatively TRBD2 (5 bases). CDR3 length: 11 amino acids. Per germline, CDR1 ENHRY and CDR2 SYGVKD. Trimming took off 4 bases at V and 9 bases at J, with 7 bases between the two ends. CDR3 amino acids: CAISGGGEQFF. The CDR3 nucleotides are TGTGCCATCAGTGGAGGAGGTGAGCAGTTCTTC.

V usage is TRBV30 and J usage is TRBJ2-5; tentatively, D is TRBD2 (6 bases). V was trimmed by 5 bases and J by 1 base, leaving 8 bases between them. The germline V gene has CDR1 GTSNPN and CDR2 SVGIG (reference sequence). The CDR3 spans 12 residues. The DNA of the CDR3 is TGTGCCTGGGGGGGGACCCAAGAGACCCAGTACTTC. This translates into CAWGGTQETQYF.

V usage is TRBV3-1 and J usage is TRBJ2-1, with 8 nucleotides matching TRBD1. The CDR3 consists of 16 residues. V dropped 4 bases and J dropped 4; count of bases not matched to a gene: 9. The germline gives CDR1 LGHDT, CDR2 YNNKEL (reference sequence). The CDR3 sequence: CASSLAPGQVYNEQFF. The CDR3 DNA reads as TGTGCCAGCAGCCTAGCTCCGGGACAGGTATACAATGAGCAGTTCTTC.

This clonotype was detected a few times. This chain uses TRBV4-2 with TRBJ2-3; TRBD2 aligns across 9 bases. The V segment lost 1 base and the J segment 7 bases; nucleotides outside the gene matches: 6. The CDR3 length is 15 residues. Per the germline V gene, CDR1 is LGHNA and CDR2 is YNFKEQ. CDR3 in DNA: TGTGCCAGCAGCCAAGGCGCGGGGGGGCCTAATACGCAGTATTTT. Amino acids: CASSQGAGGPNTQYF.

This clonotype was seen only a few times. This chain uses TRBV20-1 with TRBJ2-1, with 7 bases aligning to TRBD2. V lost 3 bases and J lost 4; bases outside the gene matches: 9. This CDR3 spans 15 amino acids. The germline gives CDR1 DFQATT, CDR2 SNEGSKA (reference sequence). Written as DNA, the CDR3 is TGCAGTGCTAGGGAGCGGGACGAGTATTACAATGAGCAGTTCTTC. Residues: CSARERDEYYNEQFF.

The rearrangement links TRBV27 to TRBJ2-3; TRBD1 aligns across 7 bases. This CDR3 is built from 13 residues. V dropped 6 bases and J dropped 6; count of bases not matched to a gene: 6. The germline gives CDR1 MNHEY, CDR2 SMNVEV (reference sequence). The CDR3 DNA reads TGTGCCAGCAGACTAAACAGGGGTGATACGCAGTATTTT. Protein sequence: CASRLNRGDTQYF.

This rearrangement joins TRBV14 to TRBJ1-1; TRBD1 might be the D (5 bases). The CDR3 is made up of 16 amino acids. V lost 0 bases and J 0 bases, leaving 11 bases between the germline ends. The germline V gene has CDR1 SGHDN and CDR2 FVKESK. The CDR3 nucleotides are TGTGCCAGCAGCCAAGAGCGGGGCAGCATGAACACTGAAGCTTTCTTT. Its protein is CASSQERGSMNTEAFF.

In its sample, this clonotype was seen once. The rearrangement links TRBV20-1 to TRBJ2-4; D is ambiguous. Germline CDR1 and CDR2: DFQATT and SNEGSKA (reference sequence). Trimming left V 4 bases short and J 1 base short, with 11 bases between. The CDR3 runs to 14 residues. The CDR3 DNA sequence: TGCAGTGCTACCCCGGAGTTTGCCAAAAACATTCAGTACTTC. Its translation: CSATPEFAKNIQYF.

V is TRBV7-2 and J is TRBJ2-5; TRBD2 matches at 9 bases. Germline-derived CDR1 and CDR2 are SGHTA and FQGNSA. This CDR3 has 14 amino acids. Trimming took 6 bases from V and 3 from J; bases not matched to a gene: 5. Here the CDR3 DNA reads TGTGCCAGCAGGGGCCGACTAGCGGAAGAGACCCAGTACTTC. Amino acids: CASRGRLAEETQYF.

The chain carries TRBV5-1 and TRBJ2-1; maybe TRBD2 (5 bases). V lost 5 bases and J 2 bases, leaving 26 bases between the germline ends. This CDR3 comprises 19 residues. Germline CDR1 SGHRS, CDR2 YFSETQ. Written as DNA, the CDR3 is TGCGCCAGCAGTTACACCCTAATAAAGCTAGCTTCCCCCTACAATGAGCAGTTCTTC. It is translated as CASSYTLIKLASPYNEQFF.

The CDR3 reads CASNPQGPYPSEQYF. The CDR3 DNA follows: TGTGCCAGCAACCCTCAGGGGCCCTATCCCTCCGAGCAGTACTTC. The chain combines TRBV21-1 with TRBJ2-5; the table's D call TRBD2 went unverified against the DNA. The J call is doubtful: the DNA matches TRBJ2-7 better. TRBV21-1 is recorded as a pseudogene. This CDR3 is built from 15 residues.

This chain links TRBV20-1 with TRBJ2-7; TRBD1 matches at 7 bases. CDR1 and CDR2 (germline): DFQATT, SNEGSKA (reference sequence). Germline trimming cut 6 bases from V and 1 base from J; bases unmatched to any gene: 9. The length of the CDR3 is 14 residues. CDR3 amino acids: CSATTGTVSYEQYF. The CDR3 nucleotides are TGCAGTGCCACTACAGGGACAGTATCCTACGAGCAGTACTTC.

The genes are TRBV7-9 and TRBJ1-2; D is unresolved. V was pared by 3 bases and J by 8 bases, with 22 bases between. The germline CDR1 and CDR2 sequences are SEHNR and FQNEAQ (reference sequence). CDR3 length: 16 amino acids. The CDR3 here is CASSLADGLVFGGYTF. In DNA, the CDR3 is TGTGCCAGCAGCTTGGCAGACGGCTTGGTGTTTGGGGGCTACACCTTC.

This clonotype was seen once. V usage is TRBV15 and J usage is TRBJ2-1, with 10 bases fitting TRBD1. CDR3 length equals 16 residues. J lost 6 bases, V lost 3 bases, and 8 bases had no gene match. The germline CDR1 and CDR2 sequences are LNHNV and YYDKDF (reference sequence). The CDR3 is CATSRVQTGGPNEQFF. DNA of the CDR3: TGTGCCACCAGCAGGGTCCAGACAGGGGGCCCCAATGAGCAGTTCTTC.

The genes are TRBV20-1 and TRBJ2-7; maybe TRBD1 (6 bases). V shed 5 bases and J shed 2 bases, with 16 bases lying between them. The germline gives CDR1 DFQATT, CDR2 SNEGSKA (reference sequence). CDR3 length: 14 residues. CDR3 in DNA: TGCAGTGCTCCCACCGGGACACAAGCCTACGAGCAGTACTTC. Translated, it gives CSAPTGTQAYEQYF.

This clonotype was counted only a few times. The CDR3 bases are TGCAGCGAGGGAACAGGATCCGAGCAGTACTTC. Translated: CSEGTGSEQYF. The chain couples TRBV29-1 to TRBJ2-7; D is perhaps TRBD1 (5 bases). Trimming left V 7 bases short and J 6 bases short, with 13 bases between. The germline gives CDR1 SQVTM, CDR2 ANQGSEA. The CDR3 covers 11 residues.

This clonotype was found many times. The chain recombines TRBV29-1 with TRBJ2-5; tentatively, D is TRBD1 or TRBD2 (5 bases each). The CDR3 has 14 residues. V lost 2 bases and J 7 bases, leaving 17 bases between the germline ends. Germline CDR1 reads SQVTM; CDR2 reads ANQGSEA. The CDR3 loop is CSVETASLQGTQYF. For the CDR3, the DNA is TGCAGCGTTGAAACGGCTAGCCTCCAGGGGACCCAGTACTTC.

This clonotype was recorded many times. Germline and junction disagree at one end, which may indicate a read error. The chain joins TRBV5-1 to TRBJ2-1; D gene unclear. Germline CDR1 is SGHRS and CDR2 is YFSETQ. There are 11 residues in the CDR3. CDR3 in amino acids: CASSLDNEQFF. Here the CDR3 DNA reads TGTGCCAGCAGCTTAGACAATGAGCAGTTCTTC.

The CDR3 DNA reads TGCGCCAGCAGCCCTGCCCTAGCAACTAATGAAAAACTGTTTTTT. Translated, it gives CASSPALATNEKLFF. The chain has TRBV4-3 and TRBJ1-4; D call uncertain. V lost 4 bases and J lost 0, with 9 bases in between. CDR3 size: 15 residues. CDR1 and CDR2 (germline): LGHNA, YSLEER.